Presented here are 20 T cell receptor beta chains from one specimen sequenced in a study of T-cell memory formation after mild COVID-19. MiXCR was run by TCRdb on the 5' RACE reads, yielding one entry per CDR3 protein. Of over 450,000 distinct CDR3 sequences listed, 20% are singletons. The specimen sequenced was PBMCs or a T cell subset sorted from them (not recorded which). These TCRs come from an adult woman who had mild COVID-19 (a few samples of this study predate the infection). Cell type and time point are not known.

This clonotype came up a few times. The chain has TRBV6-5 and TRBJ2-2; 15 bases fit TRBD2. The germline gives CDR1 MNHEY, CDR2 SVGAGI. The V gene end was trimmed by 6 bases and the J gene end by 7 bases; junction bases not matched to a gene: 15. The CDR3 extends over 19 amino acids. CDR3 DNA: TGTGCCAGCAGCCTCGGACTAGCGGGAGGGCCAGGTGGTGTCGGGGAGCTGTTTTTT. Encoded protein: CASSLGLAGGPGGVGELFF.

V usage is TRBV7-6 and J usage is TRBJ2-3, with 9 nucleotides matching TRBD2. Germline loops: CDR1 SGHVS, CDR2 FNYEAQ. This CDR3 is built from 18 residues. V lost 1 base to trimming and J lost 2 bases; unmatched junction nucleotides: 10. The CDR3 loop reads CASSLGSVAGDPTDTQYF. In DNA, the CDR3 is TGTGCCAGCAGCTTAGGGTCGGTAGCGGGGGACCCCACAGATACGCAGTATTTT. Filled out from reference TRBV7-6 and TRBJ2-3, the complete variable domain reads GAGVSQSPRYKVTKRGQDVALRCDPISGHVSLYWYRQALGQGPEFLTYFNYEAQQDKSGLPNDRFSAERPEGSISTLTIQRTEQRDSAMYRCASSLGSVAGDPTDTQYFGPGTRLTVL.

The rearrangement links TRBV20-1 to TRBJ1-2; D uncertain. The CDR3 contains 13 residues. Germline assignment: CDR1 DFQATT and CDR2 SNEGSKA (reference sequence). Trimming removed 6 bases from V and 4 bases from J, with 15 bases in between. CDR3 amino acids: CSALGRGSYGYTF. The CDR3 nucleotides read TGCAGTGCGCTTGGGCGGGGTTCCTATGGCTACACCTTC.

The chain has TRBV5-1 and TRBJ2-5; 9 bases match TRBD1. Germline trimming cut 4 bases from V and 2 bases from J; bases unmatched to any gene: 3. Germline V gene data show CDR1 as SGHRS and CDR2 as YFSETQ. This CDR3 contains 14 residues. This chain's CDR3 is CASSMGQGQETQYF. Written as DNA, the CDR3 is TGCGCCAGCAGCATGGGACAGGGTCAAGAGACCCAGTACTTC.

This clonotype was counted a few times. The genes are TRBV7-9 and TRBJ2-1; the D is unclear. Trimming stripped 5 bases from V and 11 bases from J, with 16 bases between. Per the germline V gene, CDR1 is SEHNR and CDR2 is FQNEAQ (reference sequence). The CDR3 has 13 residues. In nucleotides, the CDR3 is TGTGCCAGCAGCAACGTGGCTGGTATTCAGCAGTTCTTC. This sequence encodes CASSNVAGIQQFF.

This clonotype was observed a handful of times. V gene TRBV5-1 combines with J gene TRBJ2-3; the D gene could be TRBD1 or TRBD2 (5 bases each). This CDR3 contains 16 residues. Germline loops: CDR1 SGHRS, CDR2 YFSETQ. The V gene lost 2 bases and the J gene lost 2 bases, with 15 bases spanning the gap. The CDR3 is CASSFIREWNTDTQYF. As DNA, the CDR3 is TGCGCCAGCAGCTTTATCAGGGAGTGGAACACAGATACGCAGTATTTT. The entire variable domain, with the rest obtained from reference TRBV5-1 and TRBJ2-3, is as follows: KAGVTQTPRYLIKTRGQQVTLSCSPISGHRSVSWYQQTPGQGLQFLFEYFSETQRNKGNFPGRFSGRQFSNSRSEMNVSTLELGDSALYLCASSFIREWNTDTQYFGPGTRLTVL.

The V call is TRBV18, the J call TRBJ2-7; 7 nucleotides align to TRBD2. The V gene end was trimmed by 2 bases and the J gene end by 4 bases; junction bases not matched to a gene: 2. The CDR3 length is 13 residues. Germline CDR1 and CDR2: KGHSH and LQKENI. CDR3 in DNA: TGTGCCAGCTCACCAACTAGCGCGTACGAGCAGTACTTC. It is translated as CASSPTSAYEQYF.

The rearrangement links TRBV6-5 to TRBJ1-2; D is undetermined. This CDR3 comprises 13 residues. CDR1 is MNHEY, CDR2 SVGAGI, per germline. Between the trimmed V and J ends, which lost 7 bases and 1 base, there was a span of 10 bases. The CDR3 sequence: CASTMTFNYGYTF. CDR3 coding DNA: TGTGCCAGCACTATGACCTTTAACTATGGCTACACCTTC.

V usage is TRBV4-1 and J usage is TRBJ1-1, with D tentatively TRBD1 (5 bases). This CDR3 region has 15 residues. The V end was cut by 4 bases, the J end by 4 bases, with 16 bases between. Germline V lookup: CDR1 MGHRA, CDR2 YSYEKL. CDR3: CASSLAAGRVTEAFF. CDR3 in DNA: TGCGCCAGCAGCCTCGCAGCAGGGAGAGTCACTGAAGCTTTCTTT.

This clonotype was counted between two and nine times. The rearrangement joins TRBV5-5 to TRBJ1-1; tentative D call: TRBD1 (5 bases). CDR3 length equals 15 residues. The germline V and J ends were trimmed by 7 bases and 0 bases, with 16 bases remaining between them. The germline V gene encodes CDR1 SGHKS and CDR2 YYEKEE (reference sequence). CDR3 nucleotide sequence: TGTGCCAGCGGCACACGGGGCAGCATGAACACTGAAGCTTTCTTT. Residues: CASGTRGSMNTEAFF.

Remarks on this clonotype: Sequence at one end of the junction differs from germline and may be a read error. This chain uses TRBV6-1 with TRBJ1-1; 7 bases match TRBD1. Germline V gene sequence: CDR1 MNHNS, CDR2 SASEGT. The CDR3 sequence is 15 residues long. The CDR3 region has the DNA TGTGCCAGCAGTGTTCGGGACAGTGGGAACGCTGAAGCTTTCTTT. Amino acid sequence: CASSVRDSGNAEAFF.

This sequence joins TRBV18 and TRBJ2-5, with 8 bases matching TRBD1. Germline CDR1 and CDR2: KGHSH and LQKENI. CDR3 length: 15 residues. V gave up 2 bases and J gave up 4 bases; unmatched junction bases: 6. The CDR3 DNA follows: TGTGCCAGCTCACCAGGACAGGGCCGGTTAGAGACCCAGTACTTC. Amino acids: CASSPGQGRLETQYF.

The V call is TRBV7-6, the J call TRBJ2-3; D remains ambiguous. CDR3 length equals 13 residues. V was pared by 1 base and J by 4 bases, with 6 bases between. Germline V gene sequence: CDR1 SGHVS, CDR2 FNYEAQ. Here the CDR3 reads CASSLVTADTQYF. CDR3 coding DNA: TGTGCCAGCAGCTTAGTAACGGCAGATACGCAGTATTTT.

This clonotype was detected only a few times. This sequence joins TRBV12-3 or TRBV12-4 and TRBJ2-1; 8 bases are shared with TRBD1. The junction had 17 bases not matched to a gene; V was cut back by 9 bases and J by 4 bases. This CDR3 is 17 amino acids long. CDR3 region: CASNRQGSPTRYNEQFF. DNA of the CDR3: TGTGCCAGTAATCGACAGGGGAGTCCGACGAGATACAATGAGCAGTTCTTC.

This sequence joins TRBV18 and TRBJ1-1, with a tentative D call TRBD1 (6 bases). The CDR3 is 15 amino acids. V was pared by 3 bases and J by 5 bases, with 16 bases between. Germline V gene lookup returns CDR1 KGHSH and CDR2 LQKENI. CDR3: CASSPLQGEGTEAFF. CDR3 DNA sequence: TGTGCCAGCTCACCCCTACAGGGAGAGGGGACTGAAGCTTTCTTT. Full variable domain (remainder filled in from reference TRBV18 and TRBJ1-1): NAGVMQNPRHLVRRRGQEARLRCSPMKGHSHVYWYRQLPEEGLKFMVYLQKENIIDESGMPKERFSAEFPKEGPSILRIQQVVRGDSAAYFCASSPLQGEGTEAFFGQGTRLTVV.

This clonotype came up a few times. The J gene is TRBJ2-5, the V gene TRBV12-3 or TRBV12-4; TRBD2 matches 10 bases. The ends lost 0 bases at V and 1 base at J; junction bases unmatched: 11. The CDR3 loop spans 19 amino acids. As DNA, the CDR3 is TGTGCCAGCAGTTTAGCGAGGCTAGCGGGAGCACAATCCCAAGAGACCCAGTACTTC. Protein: CASSLARLAGAQSQETQYF.

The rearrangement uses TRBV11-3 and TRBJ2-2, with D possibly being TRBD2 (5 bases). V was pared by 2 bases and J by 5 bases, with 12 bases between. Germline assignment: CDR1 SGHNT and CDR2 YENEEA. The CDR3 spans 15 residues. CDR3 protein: CASSLTTRGTGELFF. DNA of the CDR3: TGTGCCAGCAGCTTAACAACACGAGGGACCGGGGAGCTGTTTTTT.

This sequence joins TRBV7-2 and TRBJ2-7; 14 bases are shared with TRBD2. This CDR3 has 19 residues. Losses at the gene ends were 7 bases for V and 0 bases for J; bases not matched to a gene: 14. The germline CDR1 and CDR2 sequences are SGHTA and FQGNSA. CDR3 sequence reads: CASTAYTGLAGGNSYEQYF. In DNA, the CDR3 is TGTGCCAGCACAGCTTATACTGGACTAGCGGGAGGTAACTCCTACGAGCAGTACTTC. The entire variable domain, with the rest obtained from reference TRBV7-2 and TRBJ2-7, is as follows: GAGVSQSPSNKVTEKGKDVELRCDPISGHTALYWYRQSLGQGLEFLIYFQGNSAPDKSGLPSDRFSAERTGGSVSTLTIQRTQQEDSAVYLCASTAYTGLAGGNSYEQYFGPGTRLTVT.

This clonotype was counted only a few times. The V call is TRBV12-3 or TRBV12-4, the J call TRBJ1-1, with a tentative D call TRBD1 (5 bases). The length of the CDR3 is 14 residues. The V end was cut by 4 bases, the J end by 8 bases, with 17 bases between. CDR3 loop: CASSSPGGVSEAFF. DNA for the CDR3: TGTGCCAGCAGTTCCCCCGGGGGAGTATCGGAAGCTTTCTTT.

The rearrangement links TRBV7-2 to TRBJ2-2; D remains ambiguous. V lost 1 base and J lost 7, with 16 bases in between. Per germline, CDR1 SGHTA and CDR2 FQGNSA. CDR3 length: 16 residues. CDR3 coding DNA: TGTGCCAGCAGCTTAGAAGGGCAGATTACCGGCGGGGAGCTGTTTTTT. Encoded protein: CASSLEGQITGGELFF.